This is a list of T cell receptor beta chains from one sample in a study of T cell repertoires in cytomegalovirus infection. TCRdb reprocessed the reads via MiXCR and lists one record per CDR3 protein. The sample has 680,000 or so distinct CDR3 sequences; around 30% are singletons. The antigens of these receptors remain unknown. The sample here was cultured PBMCs, taken from culture after CMV antigen stimulation. The receptors were gathered from a human donor in good health (CMV status not recorded). Some clones in this sample may be carry-over from other donors' samples. Both conserved end residues are part of each CDR3. The D gene is left open where the match is weak. The size of a clone is reported for some rows only, either as once, few or many, or as a class for expanded clones.

abundance: many
j_gene: TRBJ1-6
v_gene: TRBV7-6
d_gene: TRBD1
CDR3aa: CASSYTGTDNSPLHF
CDR3nt: TGTGCCAGCAGCTATACCGGGACAGACAATTCACCCCTCCACTTT

abundance: many
j_gene: TRBJ1-6
v_gene: TRBV7-2
d_gene: TRBD1
CDR3aa: CASSLRDRINSPLHF
CDR3nt: TGTGCCAGCAGCCTCCGGGACAGGATTAATTCACCCCTCCACTTT

abundance: .
j_gene: TRBJ2-7
v_gene: TRBV7-8
d_gene: .
CDR3aa: CASSLRGPHMYEQYF
CDR3nt: TGTGCCAGCAGCCTCAGGGGTCCCCATATGTACGAGCAGTACTTC

abundance: many
j_gene: TRBJ2-3
v_gene: TRBV7-2
d_gene: TRBD2
CDR3aa: CASSLTSAGGGTDTQYF
CDR3nt: TGTGCCAGCAGCTTAACCAGCGCGGGAGGAGGCACAGATACGCAGTATTTT

abundance: .
j_gene: TRBJ2-3
v_gene: TRBV15
d_gene: .
CDR3aa: CATSRARGRGVTDTQYF
CDR3nt: TGTGCCACCAGCAGAGCTCGTGGACGAGGAGTTACAGATACGCAGTATTTT

abundance: .
j_gene: TRBJ2-2
v_gene: TRBV6-6
d_gene: TRBD2
CDR3aa: CASSYRGSGYNTGELFF
CDR3nt: TGTGCCAGCAGTTACCGTGGTAGCGGGTATAACACCGGGGAGCTGTTTTTT

abundance: .
j_gene: TRBJ1-1
v_gene: TRBV2
d_gene: .
CDR3aa: CASTLGVGNTEAFF
CDR3nt: TGTGCCAGCACCCTGGGGGTTGGGAACACTGAAGCTTTCTTT

abundance: .
j_gene: TRBJ1-4
v_gene: TRBV3-1
d_gene: TRBD1
CDR3aa: CASSQGFGTGEEKLFF
CDR3nt: TGTGCCAGCAGCCAAGGGTTTGGGACAGGGGAAGAAAAACTGTTTTTT

abundance: .
j_gene: TRBJ1-2
v_gene: TRBV4-2
d_gene: TRBD1
CDR3aa: CASSQGTRFGTADYGYTF
CDR3nt: TGTGCCAGCAGCCAAGGAACCCGCTTCGGGACAGCGGACTATGGCTACACCTTC

abundance: few
j_gene: TRBJ1-4
v_gene: TRBV6-6
d_gene: TRBD1
CDR3aa: CASSQQGGRGEKLFF
CDR3nt: TGTGCCAGCAGTCAACAGGGGGGGCGTGGTGAAAAACTGTTTTTT

abundance: few
j_gene: TRBJ2-3
v_gene: TRBV19
d_gene: .
CDR3aa: CATSSDRDTQYF
CDR3nt: TGTGCCACTTCCTCAGACCGTGATACGCAGTATTTT

abundance: few
j_gene: TRBJ2-1
v_gene: TRBV4-3
d_gene: .
CDR3aa: CASSQGLRGRGPVF
CDR3nt: TGCGCCAGCAGCCAAGGCCTTAGAGGGCGCGGTCCCGTCTTC

abundance: .
j_gene: TRBJ1-5
v_gene: TRBV19
d_gene: .
CDR3aa: CASSKGGQPQHF
CDR3nt: TGTGCCAGTAGCAAGGGGGGGCAGCCCCAGCATTTT

abundance: few
j_gene: TRBJ2-3
v_gene: TRBV7-2
d_gene: TRBD2
CDR3aa: CASSLTDRSSGGDEFATDTQYF
CDR3nt: TGTGCCAGCAGCTTAACGGATCGATCCAGCGGGGGGGATGAATTTGCCACAGATACGCAGTATTTT

abundance: .
j_gene: TRBJ1-5
v_gene: TRBV10-3
d_gene: .
CDR3aa: CAISNRDGDNQPQHF
CDR3nt: TGTGCCATCAGCAACCGGGACGGCGACAATCAGCCCCAGCATTTT

abundance: .
j_gene: TRBJ2-7
v_gene: TRBV5-1
d_gene: .
CDR3aa: CASFSGMPPGVVHEQYF
CDR3nt: TGCGCCAGCTTCTCTGGTATGCCCCCGGGTGTTGTCCACGAGCAGTACTTC

abundance: .
j_gene: TRBJ2-5
v_gene: TRBV9
d_gene: .
CDR3aa: CASSVVERETQYF
CDR3nt: TGTGCCAGCAGCGTTGTGGAAAGGGAGACCCAGTACTTC

abundance: few
j_gene: TRBJ2-3
v_gene: TRBV5-1
d_gene: TRBD2
CDR3aa: CASSLAGTSGSGTDTQYF
CDR3nt: TGCGCCAGCAGCTTGGCAGGGACTAGCGGGAGCGGCACAGATACGCAGTATTTT

abundance: .
j_gene: TRBJ2-2
v_gene: TRBV6-5
d_gene: TRBD2
CDR3aa: CASGLAGDYLTGELFF
CDR3nt: TGTGCCAGCGGGCTAGCGGGGGATTATTTGACCGGGGAGCTGTTTTTT

abundance: .
j_gene: TRBJ1-3
v_gene: TRBV7-9
d_gene: .
CDR3aa: CASSLGPRAGNTIYF
CDR3nt: TGTGCCAGCAGCTTAGGTCCCAGGGCTGGAAACACCATATATTTT

abundance: many
j_gene: TRBJ1-3
v_gene: TRBV11-2
d_gene: .
CDR3aa: CASRKVGADTIYF
CDR3nt: TGTGCCAGTAGGAAAGTTGGGGCAGACACCATATATTTT

abundance: few
j_gene: TRBJ2-2
v_gene: TRBV12-3/TRBV12-4
d_gene: .
CDR3aa: CASSLAHGGELFF
CDR3nt: TGTGCCAGCAGTTTAGCCCACGGCGGGGAGCTGTTTTTT

abundance: .
j_gene: TRBJ1-1
v_gene: TRBV12-3/TRBV12-4
d_gene: .
CDR3aa: CASSLGQAREAFF
CDR3nt: TGTGCCAGCAGTTTAGGACAGGCCCGAGAAGCTTTCTTT

abundance: few
j_gene: TRBJ1-5
v_gene: TRBV15
d_gene: .
CDR3aa: CATAPERNQPQHF
CDR3nt: TGTGCCACCGCTCCGGAGAGGAATCAGCCCCAGCATTTT

abundance: .
j_gene: TRBJ2-2
v_gene: TRBV20-1
d_gene: TRBD2
CDR3aa: CSARTSGTTGELFF
CDR3nt: TGCAGTGCTAGGACTAGCGGGACCACCGGGGAGCTGTTTTTT

abundance: .
j_gene: TRBJ1-1
v_gene: TRBV11-3
d_gene: .
CDR3aa: CASSLDHDTEAFF
CDR3nt: TGTGCCAGCAGCTTAGATCACGACACTGAAGCTTTCTTT

abundance: .
j_gene: TRBJ2-3
v_gene: TRBV7-6
d_gene: TRBD2
CDR3aa: CASPLAGGPDTQYF
CDR3nt: TGTGCCAGCCCCCTAGCGGGGGGTCCTGATACGCAGTATTTT

abundance: many
j_gene: TRBJ1-6
v_gene: TRBV6-1
d_gene: TRBD1
CDR3aa: CASSRTGRGWSSYNSPLHF
CDR3nt: TGTGCCAGCAGCCGGACAGGCCGGGGATGGAGCTCCTATAATTCACCCCTCCACTTT

abundance: .
j_gene: TRBJ1-5
v_gene: TRBV4-1
d_gene: TRBD1
CDR3aa: CASSQDLQGWNQPQHF
CDR3nt: TGCGCCAGCAGCCAAGATTTACAGGGGTGGAATCAGCCCCAGCATTTT

abundance: many
j_gene: TRBJ1-6
v_gene: TRBV7-2
d_gene: .
CDR3aa: CASSLGPRSPLHF
CDR3nt: TGTGCCAGCAGCTTAGGTCCCCGATCACCCCTCCACTTT

abundance: .
j_gene: TRBJ2-3
v_gene: TRBV6-2/TRBV6-3
d_gene: TRBD2
CDR3aa: CASSYGSSGSTDTQYF
CDR3nt: TGTGCCAGCAGTTACGGCTCTAGCGGGAGTACAGATACGCAGTATTTT

abundance: .
j_gene: TRBJ1-6
v_gene: TRBV18
d_gene: TRBD1
CDR3aa: CASSTDRANSPLHF
CDR3nt: TGTGCCAGCTCAACGGACAGGGCCAATTCACCCCTCCACTTT

abundance: .
j_gene: TRBJ1-1
v_gene: TRBV3-1
d_gene: .
CDR3aa: CASSQSSTEAFF
CDR3nt: TGTGCCAGCAGCCAGTCTTCCACAGAAGCTTTCTTT

abundance: .
j_gene: TRBJ2-3
v_gene: TRBV24-1
d_gene: .
CDR3aa: CATSDSAADTQYF
CDR3nt: TGTGCCACCAGTGATTCGGCAGCAGATACGCAGTATTTT

abundance: few
j_gene: TRBJ2-1
v_gene: TRBV7-8
d_gene: .
CDR3aa: CASSLGQGMDEQFF
CDR3nt: TGTGCCAGCAGCTTAGGGCAGGGGATGGATGAGCAGTTCTTC

abundance: few
j_gene: TRBJ2-7
v_gene: TRBV7-2
d_gene: .
CDR3aa: CASSLGGYGEQYF
CDR3nt: TGTGCCAGCAGCTTAGGAGGGTATGGCGAGCAGTACTTC

abundance: .
j_gene: TRBJ2-5
v_gene: TRBV7-6
d_gene: .
CDR3aa: CASSFAGVETQYF
CDR3nt: TGTGCCAGCAGCTTCGCGGGCGTAGAGACCCAGTACTTC

abundance: few
j_gene: TRBJ2-5
v_gene: TRBV5-6
d_gene: .
CDR3aa: CASSFAQQETQYF
CDR3nt: TGTGCCAGCAGCTTTGCACAGCAAGAGACCCAGTACTTC

abundance: .
j_gene: TRBJ2-3
v_gene: TRBV5-4
d_gene: TRBD2
CDR3aa: CASSPSGGAGTDTQYF
CDR3nt: TGTGCCAGCAGCCCTAGCGGGGGGGCGGGCACAGATACGCAGTATTTT

abundance: many
j_gene: TRBJ2-3
v_gene: TRBV7-2
d_gene: TRBD1
CDR3aa: CASSLRGPDTQYF
CDR3nt: TGTGCCAGCAGCTTAAGGGGGCCAGATACGCAGTATTTT

abundance: few
j_gene: TRBJ1-5
v_gene: TRBV11-2
d_gene: TRBD1
CDR3aa: CASSFSTGGSQPQHF
CDR3nt: TGTGCCAGCAGCTTTAGCACAGGGGGCTCTCAGCCCCAGCATTTT

abundance: .
j_gene: TRBJ1-2
v_gene: TRBV6-2/TRBV6-3
d_gene: .
CDR3aa: CASSYLAVTVNYGYTF
CDR3nt: TGTGCCAGCAGTTACCTTGCCGTGACAGTAAACTATGGCTACACCTTC

abundance: many
j_gene: TRBJ1-6
v_gene: TRBV20-1
d_gene: .
CDR3aa: CSAPSGGLLGSPLHF
CDR3nt: TGCAGTGCGCCCAGCGGGGGTTTATTGGGTTCACCCCTCCACTTT

abundance: few
j_gene: TRBJ1-4
v_gene: TRBV7-2
d_gene: TRBD1
CDR3aa: CASSRTGEREKLFF
CDR3nt: TGTGCCAGCAGCCGGACAGGGGAGAGGGAAAAACTGTTTTTT

abundance: .
j_gene: TRBJ2-5
v_gene: TRBV23-1
d_gene: .
CDR3aa: CARRQCGGTQETQYF
CDR3nt: TGCGCCAGACGACAGTGTGGTGGCACACAAGAGACCCAGTACTTC

abundance: .
j_gene: TRBJ1-5
v_gene: TRBV12-5
d_gene: .
CDR3aa: CASGLNDQPQHF
CDR3nt: TGTGCTAGTGGTCTTAACGATCAGCCCCAGCATTTT

abundance: many
j_gene: TRBJ1-5
v_gene: TRBV7-8
d_gene: .
CDR3aa: CASSISFPGEGDNQPQHF
CDR3nt: TGTGCCAGCAGCATTAGCTTTCCGGGGGAGGGAGACAATCAGCCCCAGCATTTT

abundance: .
j_gene: TRBJ1-5
v_gene: TRBV20-1
d_gene: .
CDR3aa: CSARFSNQPQHF
CDR3nt: TGCAGTGCTAGATTTAGCAATCAGCCCCAGCATTTT

abundance: few
j_gene: TRBJ2-2
v_gene: TRBV11-2
d_gene: .
CDR3aa: CASKTNTGELFF
CDR3nt: TGTGCCAGCAAAACGAACACCGGGGAGCTGTTTTTT